Shown below are 30 T cell receptor beta chains from a single sample sequenced in a study of T-cell memory formation after mild COVID-19. TCRdb re-called the 5' RACE reads through MiXCR, storing one row per CDR3 protein. In the table there are approximately 290,000 distinct CDR3 sequences, less than 20% of which are singletons. Sequenced: PBMCs or a T cell subset sorted from them (not recorded which). These TCRs come from a man aged 18 to 35 who had mild COVID-19 (a few samples of this study predate the infection). Cell type and time point are not known.

This clonotype was found a few times. The chain links TRBV20-1 to TRBJ1-4; D unresolved. CDR3 size: 12 residues. CDR1 and CDR2 (germline): DFQATT, SNEGSKA (reference sequence). V was cut by 7 bases and J by 0 bases, with 6 bases left in between. Here the CDR3 DNA reads TGCAGTGTACAGCCAACTAATGAAAAACTGTTTTTT. Amino acids: CSVQPTNEKLFF.

This clonotype was seen at least ten times. The chain uses TRBV3-1 and TRBJ2-5; 8 bases line up with TRBD2. This CDR3 is 16 amino acids long. V trimming: 4 bases; J trimming: 5 bases; junction bases outside the gene matches: 12. The germline V gene has CDR1 LGHDT and CDR2 YNNKEL (reference sequence). The CDR3 nucleotides are TGTGCCAGCAGCCTGTTTGGGCGGGGGGCCGGGGAGACCCAGTACTTC. It codes for CASSLFGRGAGETQYF.

This clonotype was counted at least ten times. This rearrangement joins TRBV7-2 to TRBJ1-6; D is unclear. The CDR3 covers 15 residues. CDR1 and CDR2 from the germline V gene are SGHTA and FQGNSA. Trimming cost V 3 bases and J 9 bases, with 15 bases left between them. The CDR3 DNA follows: TGTGCCAGCAGCTTGGGGTCAGTAGTAGTTTCACCCCTCCACTTT. This translates into CASSLGSVVVSPLHF.

This clonotype was observed a handful of times. This chain connects TRBV12-3 or TRBV12-4 to TRBJ1-2; D gene ambiguous. The CDR3 totals 13 residues. The V end lost 3 bases, the J end lost 3 bases, and 8 bases lay between the germline ends. CDR3 sequence reads: CASSLGPYYGYTF. The CDR3 bases are TGTGCCAGCAGTTTGGGCCCCTACTATGGCTACACCTTC.

This clonotype was counted only a few times. The chain employs TRBV4-3 and TRBJ2-1; TRBD1 matches at 8 bases. CDR3 length: 17 amino acids. After removal of 0 bases from V and 3 bases from J, the junction contained 7 bases not matched to a gene. Germline CDR1 and CDR2: LGHNA and YSLEER. CDR3 sequence: CASSQDRTGRYYNEQFF. DNA for the CDR3: TGCGCCAGCAGCCAAGATCGGACAGGGCGATACTACAATGAGCAGTTCTTC.

The chain couples TRBV15 to TRBJ1-5; possibly TRBD1 for D (5 bases). V dropped 0 bases and J dropped 6 bases, with 12 bases sitting between them. CDR1 and CDR2 (germline): LNHNV, YYDKDF (reference sequence). The CDR3 spans 15 residues. CDR3 sequence: CATSREVTVGQPQHF. For the CDR3, the DNA is TGTGCCACCAGCAGAGAGGTGACAGTCGGTCAGCCCCAGCATTTT.

V usage is TRBV29-1 and J usage is TRBJ2-1; 11 nucleotides match TRBD2. Germline V gives CDR1 SQVTM, CDR2 ANQGSEA. There are 12 residues in the CDR3. J gave up 9 bases and V 7 bases, and 5 bases lay outside the gene matches. The CDR3, as DNA: TGCAGCGCGGGGACTAGCGGCATTGAGCAGTTCTTC. Its protein is CSAGTSGIEQFF.

The sample holds a few counts of this clonotype. The rearrangement links TRBV12-3 or TRBV12-4 to TRBJ2-1, with D maybe TRBD1 (7 bases). V was shortened by 11 bases and J by 5 bases, with 16 bases between the two germline ends. The CDR3 consists of 13 residues. Written as DNA, the CDR3 is TGTGCCGCTTCAGGGGGGTTGCACAATGAGCAGTTCTTC. Residues: CAASGGLHNEQFF.

This clonotype was seen many times. The J gene is TRBJ2-1, the V gene TRBV7-6; TRBD2 might be the D (5 bases). Germline CDR1 SGHVS, CDR2 FNYEAQ. The CDR3 runs to 15 residues. Trimming shortened V by 1 base and J by 1 base, and 8 bases separated the two germline ends. The CDR3 protein is CASSLGTGSYNEQFF. CDR3 nucleotides: TGTGCCAGCAGCTTAGGGACTGGGTCCTACAATGAGCAGTTCTTC. Full variable domain (missing parts from reference TRBV7-6 and TRBJ2-1): GAGVSQSPRYKVTKRGQDVALRCDPISGHVSLYWYRQALGQGPEFLTYFNYEAQQDKSGLPNDRFSAERPEGSISTLTIQRTEQRDSAMYRCASSLGTGSYNEQFFGPGTRLTVL.

This clonotype has a handful of counts. The gene calls are TRBV6-2 or TRBV6-3 and TRBJ1-1, with 7 bases lining up with TRBD1. CDR1 and CDR2 (germline): MNHEY, SVGEGT. V dropped 7 bases and J dropped 4; count of bases not matched to a gene: 12. This CDR3 has 15 amino acids. In DNA, the CDR3 is TGTGCCAGCATCCCCATCCCCAACAGGGGCACTGAAGCTTTCTTT. Translation gives CASIPIPNRGTEAFF.

The rearrangement uses TRBV20-1 and TRBJ2-7; D might be TRBD1 or TRBD2, each matching 6 bases. Trimming removed 3 bases at V and 3 bases at J, with 9 bases between. Germline values: CDR1 DFQATT, CDR2 SNEGSKA (reference sequence). This CDR3 is 12 amino acids long. The DNA for the CDR3 is TGCAGTGCTAGGGGGGGCCTCTACGAGCAGTACTTC. It codes for CSARGGLYEQYF.

The chain is built from TRBV24-1 and TRBJ1-4; D may be TRBD1 (6 bases). Germline lookup yields CDR1 KGHDR and CDR2 SFDVKD. Trimming removed 4 bases from V and 8 bases from J, with 19 bases in between. The CDR3 spans 16 residues. The CDR3 DNA is TGTGCCACCAGTGAGGGAAGCAGGGGTGACGGAGAAAAACTGTTTTTT. This codes for CATSEGSRGDGEKLFF.

The rearrangement links TRBV10-2 to TRBJ1-6; 8 bases agree with TRBD1. Losses at the gene ends were 2 bases for V and 10 bases for J; bases not matched to a gene: 4. CDR1 is WSHSY and CDR2 is SAAADI in the germline V gene. This CDR3 region has 14 residues. Here the CDR3 DNA reads TGCGCCAGCAGTGAGAGGACAGGGTACTCACCCCTCCACTTT. Translated: CASSERTGYSPLHF.

This clonotype occurred a few times. The V gene is TRBV9, the J gene TRBJ2-2, with TRBD1 matching 10 bases. CDR3 size: 16 residues. Germline V lookup: CDR1 SGDLS, CDR2 YYNGEE. V lost 2 bases and J lost 8; bases outside the gene matches: 9. The chain's CDR3 is CASSVIGQGEAGELFF. As DNA, the CDR3 is TGTGCCAGCAGCGTCATTGGACAGGGGGAAGCGGGGGAGCTGTTTTTT.

This clonotype was observed a few times. The chain joins TRBV12-3 or TRBV12-4 to TRBJ2-2; 12 nucleotides agree with TRBD2. This CDR3 is built from 16 residues. Trimming removed 3 bases from V and 5 bases from J; junction bases left unmatched: 4. CDR3 DNA sequence: TGTGCCAGCAGTTTCCAACTAGCGGGGGGTACCGGGGAGCTGTTTTTT. This codes for CASSFQLAGGTGELFF.

Only a few counts were recorded for this clonotype. The rearrangement links TRBV4-1 to TRBJ2-3; the match to TRBD2 covers 10 bases. The V and J ends lost 4 bases and 6 bases, in that order; junction bases with no gene match: 7. Germline values: CDR1 MGHRA, CDR2 YSYEKL. This CDR3 has 15 residues. The chain's CDR3 is CASSPLAGAGDTQYF. The CDR3 DNA follows: TGCGCCAGCAGCCCGCTAGCGGGGGCGGGTGATACGCAGTATTTT.

The chain couples TRBV6-1 to TRBJ2-1, with 12 bases fitting TRBD2. This CDR3 comprises 17 residues. Germline V CDR1 and CDR2: MNHNS, SASEGT. The V segment lost 6 bases and the J segment 4 bases; nucleotides outside the gene matches: 10. This CDR3 reads CASRPRRLAGEYNEQFF. CDR3 DNA sequence: TGTGCCAGCAGACCTCGACGACTAGCGGGGGAGTACAATGAGCAGTTCTTC.

This clonotype was found a few times. The chain joins TRBV5-6 to TRBJ2-7; no reliable D call. CDR3 size: 12 residues. Germline V CDR1 and CDR2: SGHDT, YYEEEE. Between the trimmed V and J ends, which lost 4 bases and 1 base, there was a span of 6 bases. This CDR3 reads CASSMGSYEQYV. CDR3 bases: TGTGCCAGCAGCATGGGTTCCTACGAGCAGTACGTC.

This chain uses TRBV6-6 with TRBJ2-1, with D hard to call. V was cut by 2 bases and J by 2 bases, with 19 bases left in between. The germline gives CDR1 MNHNY, CDR2 SVGAGI (reference sequence). The CDR3 runs to 18 residues. Written as DNA, the CDR3 is TGTGCCAGCAGTTACCCCGAGGATGGCGGTGAGGCCTACAATGAGCAGTTCTTC. Residues: CASSYPEDGGEAYNEQFF.

This clonotype was seen a few times. The V call is TRBV4-1, the J call TRBJ1-6; the D gene is possibly TRBD1 (6 bases). CDR3 length: 14 amino acids. Germline assignment: CDR1 MGHRA and CDR2 YSYEKL. V lost 4 bases to trimming and J lost 8 bases, with 12 bases between them. Here the CDR3 DNA reads TGCGCCAGCAGCCCACAGGGAAAATATTCACCCCTCCACTTT. Amino acid sequence: CASSPQGKYSPLHF.

This clonotype was seen a handful of times. The genes are TRBV4-2 and TRBJ2-2; 8 bases match TRBD2. Germline V lookup: CDR1 LGHNA, CDR2 YNFKEQ. This CDR3 region has 16 residues. The V gene end was trimmed by 3 bases and the J gene end by 4 bases; junction bases not matched to a gene: 7. CDR3 in amino acids: CASSHNSGASTGELFF. The CDR3 DNA reads TGTGCCAGCAGCCACAATAGCGGGGCGAGCACCGGGGAGCTGTTTTTT.

This clonotype has only one observation. V and J are TRBV7-2 and TRBJ2-1, with D perhaps TRBD1 or TRBD2 (5 bases each). Trimming left V 4 bases short and J 8 bases short, with 18 bases between. Germline V gene sequence: CDR1 SGHTA, CDR2 FQGNSA. CDR3 length: 15 amino acids. In DNA form, the CDR3 reads TGTGCCAGCAGCTGGCGACTGGCCTTGGGGGATGAGCAGTTCTTC. Protein product: CASSWRLALGDEQFF.

The genes are TRBV20-1 and TRBJ2-5, with unresolved D. V was cut by 0 bases and J by 0 bases, with 11 bases left in between. Germline CDR1 DFQATT, CDR2 SNEGSKA (reference sequence). This CDR3 has 15 amino acids. The CDR3, as DNA: TGCAGTGCTAGAGATCCCAGAACAGACCAAGAGACCCAGTACTTC. As protein: CSARDPRTDQETQYF.

The V and J genes are TRBV20-1 and TRBJ2-5; unclear D gene. The CDR3 is 15 amino acids. Trimming cost V 4 bases and J 4 bases, with 19 bases left between them. In germline, CDR1 is DFQATT, CDR2 SNEGSKA (reference sequence). The CDR3: CSATPHVGLGETQYF. DNA of the CDR3: TGCAGTGCTACCCCCCACGTGGGGTTAGGAGAGACCCAGTACTTC.

The chain joins TRBV2 to TRBJ2-1; D remains unclear. Germline values: CDR1 SNHLY, CDR2 FYNNEI. The CDR3 is made up of 13 amino acids. V lost 4 bases to trimming and J lost 4 bases, with 8 bases between them. CDR3 residues: CASSVEPYNEQFF. The CDR3 bases are TGTGCCAGCAGTGTGGAACCGTACAATGAGCAGTTCTTC.

The V call is TRBV2, the J call TRBJ2-3; 7 positions agree with TRBD1. The germline V gene has CDR1 SNHLY and CDR2 FYNNEI. Germline trimming cut 1 base from V and 4 bases from J; bases unmatched to any gene: 5. This CDR3 region has 15 residues. The CDR3 nucleotides are TGTGCCAGCAGTGAAGAATACAGGGGTTCAGATACGCAGTATTTT. This gives the protein CASSEEYRGSDTQYF.

V usage is TRBV18 and J usage is TRBJ1-6; D is uncertain. The CDR3 is made up of 16 amino acids. V gave up 2 bases and J gave up 7 bases, with 15 bases separating them. Germline V gene lookup returns CDR1 KGHSH and CDR2 LQKENI. The CDR3 nucleotides read TGTGCCAGCTCACCAAGGCAAGGAGGTTGGAATTCACCCCTCCACTTT. Translating it yields CASSPRQGGWNSPLHF.

Ten or more counts support this clonotype. The chain couples TRBV4-2 to TRBJ1-6; TRBD1 aligns across 8 bases. Germline loops: CDR1 LGHNA, CDR2 YNFKEQ. V gave up 6 bases and J gave up 6 bases; unmatched junction bases: 13. This CDR3 contains 17 residues. CDR3 loop: CASRQRLKGQGNSPLHF. As DNA, the CDR3 is TGTGCCAGCAGACAGCGCCTCAAAGGACAGGGTAATTCACCCCTCCACTTT.

V usage is TRBV6-4 and J usage is TRBJ2-5, with TRBD1 as a possible D gene (5 bases). CDR1 and CDR2 (germline): MRHNA, SNTAGT. V lost 6 bases and J lost 5, with 19 bases in between. CDR3 length equals 15 residues. This CDR3 reads CASSSLGQSTETQYF. The CDR3 region has the DNA TGTGCCAGCAGCTCACTTGGACAATCAACGGAGACCCAGTACTTC.

This clonotype came up a few times. The rearrangement uses TRBV5-6 and TRBJ2-3; the D gene could be TRBD1 or TRBD2 (5 bases each). CDR3 length: 14 residues. Trimming took off 2 bases at V and 2 bases at J, with 9 bases between the two ends. Germline V gene lookup returns CDR1 SGHDT and CDR2 YYEEEE. Written as DNA, the CDR3 is TGTGCCAGCAGCTTTTCAGGGACCACAGATACGCAGTATTTT. Amino acid sequence: CASSFSGTTDTQYF.